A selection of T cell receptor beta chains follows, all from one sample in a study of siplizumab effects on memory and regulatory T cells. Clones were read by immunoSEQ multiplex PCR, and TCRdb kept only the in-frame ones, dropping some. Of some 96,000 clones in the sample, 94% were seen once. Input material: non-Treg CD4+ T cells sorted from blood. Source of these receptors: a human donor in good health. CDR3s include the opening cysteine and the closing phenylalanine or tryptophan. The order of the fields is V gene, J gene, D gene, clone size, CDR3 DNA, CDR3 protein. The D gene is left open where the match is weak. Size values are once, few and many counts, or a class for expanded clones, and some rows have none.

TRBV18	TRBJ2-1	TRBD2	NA	TGTGCCAGCTCCAAGGGACTAGCGGGCCGCGATGAGCAGTTCTTC	CASSKGLAGRDEQFF
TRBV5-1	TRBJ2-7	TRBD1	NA	TGCGCCAGCAGCCTTAGGACAGGACCCGACGAGCAGTACTTC	CASSLRTGPDEQYF
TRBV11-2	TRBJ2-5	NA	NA	TGTGCCAGCAGCCTCGGGACTGTACATCGGACCCAGTACTTC	CASSLGTVHRTQYF
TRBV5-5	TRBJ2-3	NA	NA	TGTGCCAGCAGCTTGATCGAGTACACAGATACGCAGTATTTT	CASSLIEYTDTQYF
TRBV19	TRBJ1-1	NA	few	TGTGCCAGTAGCACGACAGTGAACACTGAAGCTTTCTTT	CASSTTVNTEAFF
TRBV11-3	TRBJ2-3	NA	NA	TGTGCCAGCAGCGGGACCCGCACAGATACGCAGTATTTT	CASSGTRTDTQYF
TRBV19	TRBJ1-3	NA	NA	TGTGCCAGTGTGGCCCGAAACTCTGGAAACACCATATATTTT	CASVARNSGNTIYF
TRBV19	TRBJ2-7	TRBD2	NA	TGTGCCAGTAGTGCCCCAGGACTAGCGGGAGTCACCCTGTACTTC	CASSAPGLAGVTLYF
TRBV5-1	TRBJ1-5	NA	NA	TGCGCCAGCAGGAAGGGAAGCAATCAGCCCCAGCATTTT	CASRKGSNQPQHF
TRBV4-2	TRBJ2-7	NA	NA	TGTGCCAGCAGCCAAGGGTCTAGCTCCTACGAGCAGTACTTC	CASSQGSSSYEQYF
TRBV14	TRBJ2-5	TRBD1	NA	TGTGCCAGCAGCCAGGGGACAGGGGCTCGGGGGACCCAGTACTTC	CASSQGTGARGTQYF
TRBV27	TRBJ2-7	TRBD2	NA	TGTGCCAGCTGCCCGGGGGGGTTCTCCTACGAGCAGTACTTC	CASCPGGFSYEQYF
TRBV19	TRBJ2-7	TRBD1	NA	TGTGCCAGTAGTATAGCACAGGGGGCCGGCGAGCAGTACTTC	CASSIAQGAGEQYF
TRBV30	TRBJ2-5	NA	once	TGTGCCTGTACATTCCAAGAGACCCAGTACTTC	CACTFQETQYF
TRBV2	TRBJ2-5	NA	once	TGTGCCAGCTCGAGGTCGGCTACTCAAGACCAAGAGACCCAGTACTTC	CASSRSATQDQETQYF
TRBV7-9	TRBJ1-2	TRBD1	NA	TGTGCCAGCAGCTCGACAGGGGGGGTACATGGCTACACCTTC	CASSSTGGVHGYTF
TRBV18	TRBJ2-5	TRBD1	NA	TGTGCCAGCTCCCAGGGACAGGGGGCCGGAGAGACCCAGTACTTC	CASSQGQGAGETQYF
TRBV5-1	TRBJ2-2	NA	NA	TGCGCCAGCACCTCCCGGACAGACACCGGGGAGCTGTTTTTT	CASTSRTDTGELFF
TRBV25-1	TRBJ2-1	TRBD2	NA	TGTGCCAGCAGTGAACAGTCGACTAGCGGGGGTTACAATGAGCAGTTCTTC	CASSEQSTSGGYNEQFF
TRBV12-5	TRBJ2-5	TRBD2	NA	TGTGCTAGTGCCGTAGCGGGAGGTGGAGAGACCCAGTACTTC	CASAVAGGGETQYF
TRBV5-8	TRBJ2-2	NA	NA	TGTGCCAGCAGCTTGGTGTCCGGGGAGCTGTTTTTT	CASSLVSGELFF
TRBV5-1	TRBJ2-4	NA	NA	TGCGCCAGCAGCTCCCTGGGGGAAAACATTCAGTACTTC	CASSSLGENIQYF
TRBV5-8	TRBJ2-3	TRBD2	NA	TGTGCCAGCAGCTCACGGTATAGCGGGAGACCGAATACGCAGTATTTT	CASSSRYSGRPNTQYF
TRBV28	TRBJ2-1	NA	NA	TGTGCCAGCAGTTTTGGGGGGTCCCACAATGAGCAGTTCTTC	CASSFGGSHNEQFF
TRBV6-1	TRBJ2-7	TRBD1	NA	TGTGCCAGCAGGATGACAGGGGGCTACGAGCAGTACTTC	CASRMTGGYEQYF
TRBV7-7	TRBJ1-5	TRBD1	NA	TGTGCTAGCAGCATCGGACAGGGCTTTCAGCCCCAGCATTTT	CASSIGQGFQPQHF
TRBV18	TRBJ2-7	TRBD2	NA	TGTGCCAGCTCACCCCGGACTAGCGGGTACGAGCAGTACTTC	CASSPRTSGYEQYF
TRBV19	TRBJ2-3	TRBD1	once	TGTGCCAGTAGTAACTCCGGGACAGTCACAGATACGCAGTATTTT	CASSNSGTVTDTQYF
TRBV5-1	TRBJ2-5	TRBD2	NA	TGCGCCAGCAGCTTGGTACTAGCGGGAGGGCCAGGGGAGACCCAGTACTTC	CASSLVLAGGPGETQYF
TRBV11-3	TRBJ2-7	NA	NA	TGTGCCAGCAGCAAAGATGGGGAAGGGGTTCAGTACTTC	CASSKDGEGVQYF
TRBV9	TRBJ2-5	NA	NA	TGTGCCAGCAGCGTAGAGTGGCAGGGGGAGACCCAGTACTTC	CASSVEWQGETQYF
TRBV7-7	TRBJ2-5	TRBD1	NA	TGTGCTAGCAGTCTTACCGGGACAGGGTATGGAGAGACCCAGTACTTC	CASSLTGTGYGETQYF
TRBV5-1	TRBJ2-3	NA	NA	TGCGCCAGCAGCTTGAGTACAGGAGGAGCAGATACGCAGTATTTT	CASSLSTGGADTQYF
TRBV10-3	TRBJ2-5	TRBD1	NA	TGTGCCACCGCGGACAGGGATGAGACCCAGTACTTC	CATADRDETQYF
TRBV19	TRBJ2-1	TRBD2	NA	TGTGCCAGTACCCCGGCCGGGAGGGAGTACAATGAGCAGTTCTTC	CASTPAGREYNEQFF
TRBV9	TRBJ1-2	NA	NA	TGTGCCAGCAGCGCCGCCGGAACTAGGGGTGGCTACACCTTC	CASSAAGTRGGYTF
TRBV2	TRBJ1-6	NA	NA	TGTGCCAGCAGAGGCTCCTATAATTCACCCCTCCACTTT	CASRGSYNSPLHF
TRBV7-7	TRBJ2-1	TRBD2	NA	TGTGCTAGCAGCTTAGAAGGGACTAGAGGGGATGAGCAGTTCTTC	CASSLEGTRGDEQFF
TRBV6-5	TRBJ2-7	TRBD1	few	TGTGCCAGCAGCTTACGTACAGGGGGGCCCACCGAGCAGTACTTC	CASSLRTGGPTEQYF
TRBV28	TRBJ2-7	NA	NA	TGTGCCAGCAGTTTATCCTCTGGATCCTACGAGCAGTACTTC	CASSLSSGSYEQYF